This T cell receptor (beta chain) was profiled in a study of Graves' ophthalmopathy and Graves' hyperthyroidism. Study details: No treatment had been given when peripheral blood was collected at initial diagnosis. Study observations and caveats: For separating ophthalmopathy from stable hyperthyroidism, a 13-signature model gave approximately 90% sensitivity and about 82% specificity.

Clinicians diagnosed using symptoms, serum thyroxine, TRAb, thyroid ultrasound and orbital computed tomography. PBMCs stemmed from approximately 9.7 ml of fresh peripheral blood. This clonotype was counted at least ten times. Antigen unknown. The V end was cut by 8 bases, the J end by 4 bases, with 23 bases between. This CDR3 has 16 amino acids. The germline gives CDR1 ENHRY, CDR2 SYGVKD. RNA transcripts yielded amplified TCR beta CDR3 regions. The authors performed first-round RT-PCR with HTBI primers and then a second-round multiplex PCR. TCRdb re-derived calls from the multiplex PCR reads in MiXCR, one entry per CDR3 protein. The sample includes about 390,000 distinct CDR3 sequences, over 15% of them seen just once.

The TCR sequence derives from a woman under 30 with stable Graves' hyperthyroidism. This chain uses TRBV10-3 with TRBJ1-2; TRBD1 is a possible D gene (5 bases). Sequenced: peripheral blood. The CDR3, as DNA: TGTGCCATCGGAGTTAGGGACCGAGACACTTTCTATGGCTACACCTTC. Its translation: CAIGVRDRDTFYGYTF.